These 10 T cell receptor beta chains came from one sample sequenced in a study of T cells in Graves' hyperthyroidism and ophthalmopathy. From RNA transcripts, TCR beta CDR3 regions were amplified. A set of HTBI primers served as the primers for a first-round RT-PCR of the TCR CDR3. A single record per CDR3 protein comes from TCRdb applying MiXCR to the multiplex PCR reads. The sample lists 600,000 to 700,000 distinct CDR3 sequences; about 14% were seen once. Sequences were obtained from blood. All receptors come from a woman in her forties with Graves' ophthalmopathy.

This clonotype was recorded at least ten times. The chain couples TRBV20-1 to TRBJ2-7; 7 bases fit TRBD1. The CDR3 length is 15 residues. Germline values: CDR1 DFQATT, CDR2 SNEGSKA (reference sequence). V gave up 2 bases and J gave up 4 bases; unmatched junction bases: 11. As DNA, the CDR3 is TGCAGTGCTAGACGACTTGACAGGGAACCTTACGAGCAGTACTTC. It translates to CSARRLDREPYEQYF.

This clonotype was seen repeatedly, ten times or more. This chain connects TRBV19 to TRBJ1-3, with TRBD1 as a possible D gene (5 bases). V was trimmed by 10 bases and J by 0 bases, leaving 19 bases between them. From germline, CDR1 is LNHDA and CDR2 SQIVND (reference sequence). The CDR3 is 16 amino acids. The CDR3 nucleotides are TGTGCCACTCATTTTAGGGGTCCAAGCTCTGGAAACACCATATATTTT. Translated: CATHFRGPSSGNTIYF.

This clonotype showed up many times. The chain is built from TRBV6-1 and TRBJ2-7; D may be TRBD2 (7 bases). Looked up from germline, CDR1 is MNHNS and CDR2 is SASEGT. Trimming left V 8 bases short and J 2 bases short, with 13 bases between. The CDR3 has 13 amino acids. The CDR3 DNA follows: TGTGCCAGCGGGAACGGGGGGCCCTACGAGCAGTACTTC. Residues: CASGNGGPYEQYF.

This clonotype came up many times. This rearrangement joins TRBV27 to TRBJ1-2; a possible D gene is TRBD1 (5 bases). This CDR3 is 15 amino acids long. The germline V gene encodes CDR1 MNHEY and CDR2 SMNVEV (reference sequence). V was trimmed by 0 bases and J by 2 bases, leaving 10 bases between them. Here the CDR3 reads CASSLSWGFNYGYTF. In nucleotides, the CDR3 is TGTGCCAGCAGTTTATCGTGGGGGTTCAACTATGGCTACACCTTC.

This clonotype was detected many times. The chain combines TRBV7-8 with TRBJ2-5; 12 bases match TRBD1. The CDR3 consists of 16 residues. CDR1 and CDR2 (germline): SGHVS, FQNEAQ. V shed 0 bases and J 5 bases; nucleotides not matched to a gene: 4. CDR3 sequence reads: CASSLAGQGAWETQYF. In DNA form, the CDR3 reads TGTGCCAGCAGCTTAGCGGGACAGGGGGCTTGGGAGACCCAGTACTTC. The variable domain in full, with the rest retrieved from reference TRBV7-8 and TRBJ2-5, is GAGVSQSPRYKVAKRGQDVALRCDPISGHVSLFWYQQALGQGPEFLTYFQNEAQLDKSGLPSDRFFAERPEGSVSTLKIQRTQQEDSAVYLCASSLAGQGAWETQYFGPGTRLLVL.

This clonotype was seen many times. The rearrangement joins TRBV12-5 to TRBJ2-5; 10 nucleotides line up with TRBD2. After removal of 2 bases from V and 0 bases from J, the junction contained 12 bases not matched to a gene. The CDR3 spans 19 residues. Per the germline V gene, CDR1 is LGHNT and CDR2 is FRNRAP. The CDR3 sequence: CASGLRTAGGRKYQETQYF. The CDR3 DNA follows: TGTGCTAGTGGTTTGAGGACAGCGGGAGGGCGAAAGTACCAAGAGACCCAGTACTTC.

This clonotype was seen only a few times. This chain connects TRBV4-1 to TRBJ2-1; 12 nucleotides agree with TRBD2. The J segment lost 0 bases and the V segment lost 2 bases, leaving 17 bases of the junction unmatched. There are 22 residues in the CDR3. The germline CDR1 and CDR2 sequences are MGHRA and YSYEKL. DNA of the CDR3: TGCGCCAGCAGCCAACCCTCAGGGAGGACTAGCGGGGCCGGGAGCTCCTACAATGAGCAGTTCTTC. Translating it yields CASSQPSGRTSGAGSSYNEQFF.

This clonotype has a count of ten or more. The chain recombines TRBV29-1 with TRBJ2-2; D possibly matches TRBD1 or TRBD2 (6 bases each). Trimming took off 7 bases at V and 7 bases at J, with 25 bases between the two ends. Per the germline V gene, CDR1 is SQVTM and CDR2 is ANQGSEA. CDR3 length: 16 amino acids. The CDR3 loop is CSAQTGASVPGGELFF. The CDR3 nucleotides read TGCAGCGCCCAAACGGGGGCTAGCGTTCCGGGCGGGGAGCTGTTTTTT.

This clonotype has ten or more counts. The chain couples TRBV29-1 to TRBJ2-7; 7 bases match TRBD1. From germline, CDR1 is SQVTM and CDR2 ANQGSEA. The V segment lost 5 bases and the J segment 5 bases; nucleotides outside the gene matches: 3. The CDR3 totals 11 residues. The CDR3, as DNA: TGCAGCGTTAAAAGGGGGCACGAGCAGTACTTC. It specifies CSVKRGHEQYF.

The table lists this clonotype with a few counts. CDR3 region: CASSNRFGRQWAGRQQQAETQYF. The CDR3 nucleotides are TGTGCCAGCAGCAACAGATTCGGGCGGCAGTGGGCAGGCAGGCAGCAGCAAGCGGAGACCCAGTACTTC. V usage is TRBV4-2 and J usage is TRBJ2-5; unclear D gene. V lost 5 bases, J lost 5 bases, and 42 bases lay in between. CDR1 LGHNA and CDR2 YNFKEQ come from the germline V gene. The CDR3 covers 23 residues.